These T cell receptor beta chains were read from a single sample in a study of early T cells in non-severe SARS-CoV-2 infection. TCRdb re-called the 5' RACE reads with MiXCR, one entry per CDR3 protein. Of approximately 70,000 distinct CDR3 sequences listed, about 12% are singletons. The source was whole blood, collected at baseline. Receptor source: an adult who was a healthcare worker with PCR-confirmed SARS-CoV-2 infection or an uninfected control (not recorded which). The donor label of this sample is uncertain. Both conserved end residues are part of each CDR3. D genes are given only for firm matches. Clone size appears in some rows only: once, few, many, or a class for an expanded clone.

j_gene,abundance,v_gene,d_gene,CDR3nt,CDR3aa
TRBJ2-7,-,TRBV27,-,TGTGCCAGCAGTTTATCGATCAGCCACGAGCAGTACTTC,CASSLSISHEQYF
TRBJ2-3,few,TRBV6-6,TRBD2,TGTGCCAGCAGAGGATCTAGCGGGGGGCAAGATACGCAGTATTTT,CASRGSSGGQDTQYF
TRBJ2-7,-,TRBV7-8,TRBD1,TGTGCCAGCAGCGTAGACAGGGCCTCCTACGAGCAGTACTTC,CASSVDRASYEQYF
TRBJ2-5,-,TRBV7-8,TRBD2,TGTGCCAGCAGCACGTCTAGCGGCACCCGGACCCAGTACTTC,CASSTSSGTRTQYF
TRBJ2-5,few,TRBV7-2,-,TGTGCCAGCAGCATCCTGTACCAAGAGACCCAGTACTTC,CASSILYQETQYF
TRBJ2-1,few,TRBV11-2,TRBD2,TGTGCCAGCAGGCCCCCGGGACTAGCGGGGGGCCAACTATGGGATGAGCAGTTCTTC,CASRPPGLAGGQLWDEQFF
TRBJ1-5,many,TRBV3-1,-,TGTGCCAGCAGCTCCCGTGGCAGGGATCAGCCCCAGCATTTT,CASSSRGRDQPQHF
TRBJ1-5,-,TRBV27,-,TGTGCCAGCAGAGGGGGCAATCAGCCCCAGCATTTT,CASRGGNQPQHF
TRBJ2-3,few,TRBV9,-,TGTGCCAGCAGCGTAGCAACCGTACCCATGGATACGCAGTATTTT,CASSVATVPMDTQYF
TRBJ1-4,few,TRBV4-3,-,TGCGCCAGCAGCCAAGCTTATACCTACTCTGAAAAACTGTTTTTT,CASSQAYTYSEKLFF
TRBJ1-1,many,TRBV12-3/TRBV12-4,-,TGTGCCAGCAGTTACAGTGTCACTGAAGCTTTCTTT,CASSYSVTEAFF
TRBJ1-6,-,TRBV3-1,TRBD1,TGTGCCAGCAGCGTCCTCCATACAGGGGATTCACCCCTCCACTTT,CASSVLHTGDSPLHF
TRBJ2-7,-,TRBV12-3/TRBV12-4,-,TGTGCCAGCACCTTCGGCGGGAACCCTAGCCACGAGCAGTACTTC,CASTFGGNPSHEQYF
TRBJ2-1,many,TRBV29-1,-,TGCAGCGCCCCGGGGGGGAGACAGGGTCAAAAGAACTACTACAATGAGCAGTTCTTC,CSAPGGRQGQKNYYNEQFF
TRBJ1-2,few,TRBV20-1,TRBD1,TGCAGTGCTAGGGACAGGGGGCCTAACTATGGCTACACCTTC,CSARDRGPNYGYTF
TRBJ1-1,many,TRBV11-2,-,TGTGCCAGCAGTACTTTTCTGAACACTGAAGCTTTCTTT,CASSTFLNTEAFF
TRBJ2-3,few,TRBV6-6,-,TGTGCCAGCAGTTATTCCGGGACGGGCACAGATACGCAGTATTTT,CASSYSGTGTDTQYF
TRBJ2-7,many,TRBV10-3,-,TGTGCCATCAGTGAGGATTTGAACGAGCAGTACTTC,CAISEDLNEQYF
TRBJ1-1,few,TRBV6-6,-,TGTGCCAGCAGTTGCGGGGTCACTGAAGCTTTCTTT,CASSCGVTEAFF